Shown below are 16 T cell receptor beta chains from a single sample sequenced in a study of T cell repertoires in cytomegalovirus infection. No antigen is known for these receptors. One entry per CDR3 protein, called by TCRdb with MiXCR from the reads. Of some 24,000 distinct CDR3 sequences detected, 20% to 25% appear once; the ten largest clones hold approximately 91%. The sample here was CD8+ T cells from cultured PBMCs, taken from culture after CMV antigen stimulation. The receptors here all came from a human donor in good health (CMV status not recorded). Some clones in this sample may be carry-over from other donors' samples.

V is TRBV5-1 and J is TRBJ2-3; D remains unclear. In germline, CDR1 is SGHRS, CDR2 YFSETQ. Trimming cost V 7 bases and J 11 bases, with 23 bases left between them. The CDR3 totals 14 residues. The CDR3 DNA is TGCGCCAGCTGGGCTTCCGAGGCCCCTCCGAGGCAGTATTTT. It specifies CASWASEAPPRQYF.

This rearrangement joins TRBV20-1 to TRBJ1-2, with a weak D call TRBD1 (6 bases). V lost 3 bases, J lost 5 bases, and 22 bases lay in between. The CDR3 sequence is 16 residues long. CDR1 and CDR2 from the germline V gene are DFQATT and SNEGSKA (reference sequence). CDR3 sequence (DNA): TGCAGTGCTAGTCCTCCTCCGGGGACAAGGATATATGGCTACACCTTC. This translates into CSASPPPGTRIYGYTF.

This clonotype has just a few counts. This chain links TRBV20-1 with TRBJ2-1, with 9 bases that match TRBD1. This CDR3 region has 15 residues. Looked up from germline, CDR1 is DFQATT and CDR2 is SNEGSKA (reference sequence). V gave up 7 bases and J gave up 8 bases; unmatched junction bases: 15. The CDR3 DNA reads TGCAGTGTAAGGGATGGGACAGGGAATGGGGATGAGCAGTTCTTC. Translated, it gives CSVRDGTGNGDEQFF.

This clonotype was observed at least ten times. The chain uses TRBV12-3 or TRBV12-4 and TRBJ1-1; 8 bases match TRBD1. This CDR3 is built from 14 residues. V was pared by 3 bases and J by 1 base, with 1 base of the junction left unmatched. The CDR3 sequence is CASSLTGENTEAFF. CDR3 nucleotide sequence: TGTGCCAGCAGTTTGACAGGGGAGAACACTGAAGCTTTCTTT.

The gene calls are TRBV29-1 and TRBJ1-2; 8 bases are shared with TRBD1. CDR1 and CDR2 from the germline V gene are SQVTM and ANQGSEA. The CDR3 extends over 13 amino acids. The J segment lost 8 bases and the V segment lost 1 base, leaving 6 bases of the junction unmatched. The CDR3 is CSVEGQGAQGYTF. CDR3 DNA: TGCAGCGTTGAAGGTCAGGGGGCGCAGGGCTACACCTTC. The entire variable domain, with the rest obtained from reference TRBV29-1 and TRBJ1-2, is as follows: SAVISQKPSRDICQRGTSLTIQCQVDSQVTMMFWYRQQPGQSLTLIATANQGSEATYESGFVIDKFPISRPNLTFSTLTVSNMSPEDSSIYLCSVEGQGAQGYTFGSGTRLTVV.

V gene TRBV3-1 combines with J gene TRBJ2-1; 7 bases are a match to TRBD2. The V segment lost 6 bases and the J segment 5 bases; nucleotides outside the gene matches: 4. The CDR3 loop spans 13 amino acids. CDR1 LGHDT and CDR2 YNNKEL come from the germline V gene (reference sequence). CDR3 region: CASRGTINNEQFF. CDR3 sequence (DNA): TGTGCCAGCAGAGGGACTATCAACAATGAGCAGTTCTTC.

This clonotype was seen repeatedly, ten times or more. The rearrangement links TRBV7-9 to TRBJ2-3; 11 bases fit TRBD2. CDR3 length equals 17 residues. CDR1 and CDR2 (germline): SEHNR, FQNEAQ (reference sequence). Trimming took 5 bases from V and 6 from J; bases not matched to a gene: 13. The CDR3: CASSTREPGLAADTQYF. The CDR3 nucleotides read TGTGCCAGCAGCACGAGAGAACCGGGACTAGCGGCGGATACGCAGTATTTT.

This chain links TRBV7-9 with TRBJ1-4, with a possible D match to TRBD1 (6 bases). The CDR3 is made up of 14 amino acids. Trimming removed 8 bases from V and 8 bases from J, with 18 bases in between. Germline V gene data show CDR1 as SEHNR and CDR2 as FQNEAQ (reference sequence). The CDR3 nucleotides are TGTGCCAGCGGATCCAGGGGAATTGTCGAAAAACTGTTTTTT. This codes for CASGSRGIVEKLFF.

This clonotype was observed a handful of times. This chain joins TRBV4-1 and TRBJ2-7; 7 positions agree with TRBD1. Germline lookup yields CDR1 MGHRA and CDR2 YSYEKL. The CDR3 has 15 residues. Germline trimming cut 3 bases from V and 3 bases from J; bases unmatched to any gene: 8. CDR3 sequence reads: CASSQSRDRFYEQYF. CDR3 DNA: TGCGCCAGCAGCCAGAGCCGGGACAGATTCTACGAGCAGTACTTC.

Ten or more counts support this clonotype. The V and J genes are TRBV7-8 and TRBJ1-1, with D perhaps matching TRBD1 (6 bases). Per germline, CDR1 SGHVS and CDR2 FQNEAQ. This CDR3 has 13 amino acids. Trimming removed 5 bases from V and 8 bases from J, with 15 bases in between. CDR3 DNA sequence: TGTGCCAGCAGCGTAGGACAGAGGGCAGAAGCTTTCTTT. This gives the protein CASSVGQRAEAFF.

The chain joins TRBV6-1 to TRBJ1-1, with a weak D call TRBD1 (5 bases). The CDR3 length is 14 residues. Germline values: CDR1 MNHNS, CDR2 SASEGT. The germline V and J ends were trimmed by 1 base and 7 bases, with 13 bases remaining between them. In DNA form, the CDR3 reads TGTGCCAGCAGTGAAGAATGGGGGAATTTTGAAGCTTTCTTT. Translated: CASSEEWGNFEAFF.

This clonotype was counted many times. This chain uses TRBV6-2 or TRBV6-3 with TRBJ2-1, with 8 bases matching TRBD2. The CDR3 consists of 15 residues. Germline V gene data show CDR1 as MNHEY and CDR2 as SVGEGT. V dropped 5 bases and J dropped 8; count of bases not matched to a gene: 11. CDR3 DNA sequence: TGTGCCAGCAGTCCGGCTGGGACTAGGATAGATGAGCAGTTCTTC. Translated: CASSPAGTRIDEQFF.

The sample holds many counts of this clonotype. The chain's CDR3 is CASRGDLGDEQYF. The CDR3 DNA sequence: TGTGCCAGCAGAGGGGACCTCGGGGACGAGCAGTACTTC. The chain has TRBV4-2 and TRBJ2-7, with D perhaps assigned TRBD1 or TRBD2 (5 bases each). The CDR3 extends over 13 amino acids. The V end lost 6 bases, the J end lost 5 bases, and 14 bases lay between the germline ends. CDR1 is LGHNA and CDR2 is YNFKEQ in the germline V gene.

This clonotype was detected a few times. This sequence joins TRBV28 and TRBJ1-1, with 12 nucleotides matching TRBD1. CDR3 length equals 17 residues. Trimming took 7 bases from V and 4 from J; bases not matched to a gene: 13. Germline V lookup: CDR1 MDHEN, CDR2 SYDVKM. This chain's CDR3 is CASNSLGQGATATEAFF. CDR3 nucleotides: TGTGCCAGCAATTCTTTGGGACAGGGGGCTACCGCCACTGAAGCTTTCTTT.

This clonotype was counted a few times. The CDR3 bases are TGTGCCAGCAGTGAATGGGGACAGGGGGACAATGAGCAGTTCTTC. It is translated as CASSEWGQGDNEQFF. The chain recombines TRBV6-1 with TRBJ2-1; TRBD1 matches at 11 bases. Germline CDR1 reads MNHNS; CDR2 reads SASEGT. Trimming at V came to 2 bases and at J to 5 bases, leaving 2 bases not matched to a gene. The CDR3 is made up of 15 amino acids.

The chain is built from TRBV6-6 and TRBJ1-2; D possibly corresponds to TRBD1 (6 bases). V lost 7 bases, J lost 3 bases, and 9 bases lay in between. Germline V gives CDR1 MNHNY, CDR2 SVGAGI (reference sequence). The CDR3 loop spans 12 amino acids. The CDR3 coding sequence is TGTGCCAGCAAAAGGACAGACTATGGCTACACCTTC. It specifies CASKRTDYGYTF.